These T cell receptor beta chains were read from a single sample in a study of blood T cell repertoires in COVID-19. Some clones are missing from TCRdb's copy, which holds only in-frame ones; the method was immunoSEQ multiplex PCR. The sample lists over 300,000 clones, roughly 90% occurring once. The sample taken for sequencing was PBMCs or T cells enriched from blood (not recorded which). Every receptor here comes from a woman aged 25 to 39 with acute COVID-19. Both conserved end residues are part of each CDR3. The D gene is left open where the match is weak. Part of the rows lack a size; the others show once, few, many or a class for expanded clones.

J	V	size	D	CDR3	DNA
TRBJ2-3	TRBV12-3/TRBV12-4	-	-	CASRAHTDTQYF	TGTGCCAGCAGGGCACACACAGATACGCAGTATTTT
TRBJ2-1	TRBV2	-	TRBD1	CAIGTGYNEQFF	TGTGCCATTGGGACAGGTTACAATGAGCAGTTCTTC
TRBJ1-2	TRBV12-3/TRBV12-4	-	TRBD1	CASSFTGGYGYTF	TGTGCCAGCAGTTTTACAGGGGGCTATGGCTACACCTTC
TRBJ1-1	TRBV2	-	-	CASSVQTANTEAFF	TGTGCCAGCAGCGTCCAGACAGCGAACACTGAAGCTTTCTTT
TRBJ2-7	TRBV12-3/TRBV12-4	few	-	CASSYSSYEQYF	TGTGCCAGCAGTTATAGCTCCTACGAGCAGTACTTC
TRBJ1-4	TRBV28	-	TRBD1	CASSSLSGTGKRSEKLFF	TGTGCCAGCAGTTCTTTATCCGGGACAGGGAAAAGGAGTGAAAAACTGTTTTTT
TRBJ1-5	TRBV5-1	-	-	CASSLTGNQPQHF	TGCGCCAGCAGCCTGACAGGAAATCAGCCCCAGCATTTT
TRBJ2-7	TRBV6-1	-	-	CASSEVTPQAYYEQYF	TGTGCCAGCAGTGAAGTTACCCCGCAAGCATACTACGAGCAGTACTTC
TRBJ2-1	TRBV21-1	few	-	CASSKALAESSYNEQFF	TGTGCCAGCAGCAAAGCATTGGCGGAGAGCTCCTACAATGAGCAGTTCTTC
TRBJ2-2	TRBV5-1	-	TRBD2	CASSGTTSGGSGELFF	TGCGCCAGCAGCGGAACGACTAGCGGGGGGTCCGGGGAGCTGTTTTTT
TRBJ2-2	TRBV15	-	-	CATSRDPYRGGTGELFF	TGTGCCACCAGCAGAGATCCTTACAGGGGGGGCACCGGGGAGCTGTTTTTT
TRBJ1-2	TRBV5-6	-	TRBD1	CASSFGQVNTF	TGTGCCAGCAGCTTCGGACAGGTGAACACCTTC
TRBJ2-3	TRBV24-1	-	TRBD1	CATSDPRTGSDTQYF	TGTGCCACCAGTGATCCCAGGACAGGGTCAGATACGCAGTATTTT
TRBJ1-2	TRBV9	-	-	CASSVDLMGGYYGYTF	TGTGCCAGCAGCGTAGACCTTATGGGGGGTTATTATGGCTACACCTTC
TRBJ2-1	TRBV9	-	TRBD2	CASSGAGGSLSSYNEQFF	TGTGCCAGCAGCGGGGCGGGGGGTTCCCTTAGCTCCTACAATGAGCAGTTCTTC
TRBJ1-6	TRBV7-2	-	-	CASSLGVRNSPLHF	TGTGCCAGCAGCTTAGGAGTCCGTAATTCACCCCTCCACTTT
TRBJ1-3	TRBV12-3/TRBV12-4	-	-	CASSHSGNTIYF	TGTGCCAGCTCCCACTCTGGAAACACCATATATTTT
TRBJ1-4	TRBV19	-	TRBD1	CASRTGQAPNEKLFF	TGTGCCAGTAGAACCGGACAGGCTCCCAATGAAAAACTGTTTTTT
TRBJ2-3	TRBV30	-	-	CAWSWDNEDTQYF	TGTGCCTGGAGTTGGGACAATGAAGATACGCAGTATTTT
TRBJ2-2	TRBV11-3	few	TRBD1	CASSVGTDSTGELFF	TGTGCCAGCAGCGTAGGGACAGACTCCACCGGGGAGCTGTTTTTT
TRBJ2-7	TRBV9	once	-	CASSVGSVSYEQYF	TGTGCCAGCAGCGTAGGAAGCGTCTCCTACGAGCAGTACTTC
TRBJ2-7	TRBV27	-	TRBD1	CASSLYTGETYEQYF	TGTGCCAGCAGTTTATATACAGGGGAGACCTACGAGCAGTACTTC
TRBJ1-1	TRBV7-2	-	TRBD1	CASSSTTGRYTEAFF	TGTGCCAGCAGCTCCACGACAGGGAGGTACACTGAAGCTTTCTTT
TRBJ1-5	TRBV3-1/TRBV3-2	-	TRBD1	CASSQGQGAFNQPQHF	TGTGCCAGCAGCCAAGGGCAGGGGGCTTTCAATCAGCCCCAGCATTTT
TRBJ1-2	TRBV10-2	once	-	CASKERWGDGYTF	TGCGCCAGCAAGGAGAGGTGGGGGGATGGCTACACCTTC
TRBJ2-1	TRBV7-3	-	TRBD2	CASSLNERGTHNEQFF	TGTGCCAGCAGCTTAAATGAGCGGGGGACCCACAATGAGCAGTTCTTC
TRBJ1-6	TRBV9	-	TRBD1	CASSVGTGGLAYNSPLHF	TGTGCCAGCAGCGTAGGGACAGGGGGCTTGGCCTATAATTCACCCCTCCACTTT